Below, one T cell receptor beta chain is given with its context. Repertoires were generated with immunoSEQ multiplex PCR, while TCRdb's copy carries only in-frame clones and drops some. Of some 86,000 clones in the sample, around 92% are singletons; the top ten hold 7.1%. The record originates from a study of OX40 agonist ivuxolimab in advanced cancers. On the study more broadly: Patients undergoing dose escalation presented with hepatocellular carcinoma, melanoma, renal cell or head and neck cancer.

Patients were ruled out by autoimmune disease history or systemic immunosuppression. The CDR3 is 13 residues long. V lost 7 bases and J lost 5; bases outside the gene matches: 6. Germline CDR1 is SGHRS and CDR2 is YFSETQ. Material: CD4+ or CD8+ T cells sorted from blood, obtained in a trial of the OX40 agonist ivuxolimab. V and J are TRBV5-1 and TRBJ2-5, with TRBD2 matching 9 bases. The clonotype originates from an adult with an advanced solid tumor such as melanoma, head and neck, liver or kidney cancer. In nucleotides, the CDR3 is TGCGCCAGCCGCTCGGGACTAGCCGAGACCCAGTACTTC. As protein: CASRSGLAETQYF.